The rows below give T cell receptor beta chains drawn from one sample of a study of T cell responses to AZD1222 COVID-19 vaccine. Sequenced by immunoSEQ multiplex PCR; TCRdb stores in-frame clones only, minus some. The sample contains about 120,000 clones, about 91% of which appear only once. This material consisted of peripheral blood, taken on day 0 of AZD1222 vaccination. These receptors originate from an adult in good health. The CDR3 runs from the conserved cysteine through the conserved F or W. Fields, in order: clone size, CDR3 length, D gene, V gene, J gene, CDR3 DNA, CDR3 protein. D genes are given only for firm matches. Clone size appears in some rows only: once, few, many, or a class for an expanded clone.

clone_size: .; cdr3_length: 14; d_call: .; v_call: TRBV13; j_call: TRBJ1-2; cdr3_nt: TGTGCCAGCAGCTCGCGAGTCGAGGCCTATGGCTACACCTTC; cdr3_aa: CASSSRVEAYGYTF
clone_size: once; cdr3_length: 14; d_call: .; v_call: TRBV11-2; j_call: TRBJ1-1; cdr3_nt: TGTGCCAGCAGCTTAACAGGGAGGTGGACTGAAGCTTTCTTT; cdr3_aa: CASSLTGRWTEAFF
clone_size: .; cdr3_length: 12; d_call: TRBD2; v_call: TRBV28; j_call: TRBJ2-1; cdr3_nt: TGTGCCAGCCTAGCGGGCCACAATGAGCAGTTCTTC; cdr3_aa: CASLAGHNEQFF
clone_size: .; cdr3_length: 13; d_call: .; v_call: TRBV19; j_call: TRBJ1-2; cdr3_nt: TGTGCCAGTAGTCCGGACGGTAACTATGGCTACACCTTC; cdr3_aa: CASSPDGNYGYTF
clone_size: .; cdr3_length: 13; d_call: TRBD1; v_call: TRBV18; j_call: TRBJ2-5; cdr3_nt: TGTGCCAGCTCTAAACAGGGGGAAGAGACCCAGTACTTC; cdr3_aa: CASSKQGEETQYF
clone_size: .; cdr3_length: 13; d_call: .; v_call: TRBV19; j_call: TRBJ2-3; cdr3_nt: TGTGCCAGTAGTAAACAGACGACAGATACGCAGTATTTT; cdr3_aa: CASSKQTTDTQYF
clone_size: .; cdr3_length: 15; d_call: .; v_call: TRBV11-2; j_call: TRBJ2-5; cdr3_nt: TGTGCCAGCAGCTTACGAGGGCTTAAAGGAGAGACCCAGTACTTC; cdr3_aa: CASSLRGLKGETQYF
clone_size: .; cdr3_length: 14; d_call: TRBD2; v_call: TRBV29-1; j_call: TRBJ2-5; cdr3_nt: TGCAGCGTTGAAGGGACTAGCGGCCAAGAGACCCAGTACTTC; cdr3_aa: CSVEGTSGQETQYF
clone_size: .; cdr3_length: 15; d_call: .; v_call: TRBV7-2; j_call: TRBJ1-5; cdr3_nt: TGTGCCAGCAGACAAGCCGGGGGGAGCAATCAGCCCCAGCATTTT; cdr3_aa: CASRQAGGSNQPQHF
clone_size: once; cdr3_length: 16; d_call: TRBD1; v_call: TRBV19; j_call: TRBJ1-6; cdr3_nt: TGTGCCAGTAGAAGCCTAAGACAGGGGAGGCAGTCACCCCTCCACTTT; cdr3_aa: CASRSLRQGRQSPLHF
clone_size: .; cdr3_length: 15; d_call: .; v_call: TRBV2; j_call: TRBJ1-3; cdr3_nt: TGTGCCAGCAGTGAACAGGGAGGGCCTGGAAACACCATATATTTT; cdr3_aa: CASSEQGGPGNTIYF
clone_size: many; cdr3_length: 14; d_call: .; v_call: TRBV19; j_call: TRBJ1-5; cdr3_nt: TGTGCCAGTAGGGGCCGGGGGGCATCTCAGCCCCAGCATTTT; cdr3_aa: CASRGRGASQPQHF
clone_size: once; cdr3_length: 12; d_call: .; v_call: TRBV29-1; j_call: TRBJ1-2; cdr3_nt: TGCAGCGTTGTTAAGGGCGCACATGGCTACACCTTC; cdr3_aa: CSVVKGAHGYTF
clone_size: .; cdr3_length: 16; d_call: .; v_call: TRBV7-3; j_call: TRBJ2-1; cdr3_nt: TGTGCCAGCAGCTTAACCGGGGCCCGCCAGGCCAATGAGCAGTTCTTC; cdr3_aa: CASSLTGARQANEQFF
clone_size: .; cdr3_length: 15; d_call: .; v_call: TRBV6-5; j_call: TRBJ2-2; cdr3_nt: TGTGCCAGCAGTCCATACGGCACGAACACCGGGGAGCTGTTTTTT; cdr3_aa: CASSPYGTNTGELFF
clone_size: .; cdr3_length: 13; d_call: .; v_call: TRBV18; j_call: TRBJ2-7; cdr3_nt: TGTGCCAGCTCACCGAGCCAGACCTACGAGCAGTACTTC; cdr3_aa: CASSPSQTYEQYF
clone_size: .; cdr3_length: 17; d_call: TRBD1; v_call: TRBV6-1; j_call: TRBJ1-2; cdr3_nt: TGTGCCAGCAGTGTCGACAGGGGCAACCCAACAGGCTATGGCTACACCTTC; cdr3_aa: CASSVDRGNPTGYGYTF
clone_size: .; cdr3_length: 13; d_call: .; v_call: TRBV12-3/TRBV12-4; j_call: TRBJ1-6; cdr3_nt: TGTGCCAGCAGTTTAAACTTTAATTCACCCCTCCACTTT; cdr3_aa: CASSLNFNSPLHF
clone_size: .; cdr3_length: 17; d_call: .; v_call: TRBV4-3; j_call: TRBJ1-6; cdr3_nt: TGCGCCAGCAGCCAGAGCAGCGGCCACCCGGGCGGTTCACCCCTCCACTTT; cdr3_aa: CASSQSSGHPGGSPLHF
clone_size: .; cdr3_length: 15; d_call: TRBD1; v_call: TRBV24-1; j_call: TRBJ2-3; cdr3_nt: TGTGCCACCAGTGAATCGACAGGGGGCACAGATACGCAGTATTTT; cdr3_aa: CATSESTGGTDTQYF
clone_size: once; cdr3_length: 15; d_call: TRBD1; v_call: TRBV2; j_call: TRBJ1-5; cdr3_nt: TGTGCCAGCAGTGACGGGACAGCTAGCAATCAGCCCCAGCATTTT; cdr3_aa: CASSDGTASNQPQHF
clone_size: .; cdr3_length: 15; d_call: .; v_call: TRBV10-2; j_call: TRBJ2-2; cdr3_nt: TGCGCCACCACCTTGGACAGTTCGAACACCGGGGAGCTGTTTTTT; cdr3_aa: CATTLDSSNTGELFF
clone_size: .; cdr3_length: 18; d_call: TRBD2; v_call: TRBV15; j_call: TRBJ2-5; cdr3_nt: TGTGCCACCAGCAGAGCGCGGGCTAGCGGGAGGGTAGGAGAGACCCAGTACTTC; cdr3_aa: CATSRARASGRVGETQYF
clone_size: .; cdr3_length: 16; d_call: TRBD1; v_call: TRBV7-2; j_call: TRBJ2-7; cdr3_nt: TGTGCCAGCAGCCAAGAGGGGGCGCGGGCGAACTACGAGCAGTACTTC; cdr3_aa: CASSQEGARANYEQYF
clone_size: .; cdr3_length: 13; d_call: .; v_call: TRBV7-6; j_call: TRBJ2-1; cdr3_nt: TGTGCCAGCAGCTTAGAGCCCCCTAGTGGTTTGTTCTTC; cdr3_aa: CASSLEPPSGLFF
clone_size: .; cdr3_length: 15; d_call: .; v_call: TRBV2; j_call: TRBJ1-4; cdr3_nt: TGTGCCAGCAAAGAGGCGGGGGTTCCTAATGAAAAACTGTTTTTT; cdr3_aa: CASKEAGVPNEKLFF
clone_size: once; cdr3_length: 15; d_call: .; v_call: TRBV5-6; j_call: TRBJ1-4; cdr3_nt: TGTGCCAGCAGTTACCAATCCAGCGATAATGAAAAACTGTTTTTT; cdr3_aa: CASSYQSSDNEKLFF
clone_size: .; cdr3_length: 14; d_call: .; v_call: TRBV24-1; j_call: TRBJ1-5; cdr3_nt: TGTGCCACCAGCACGGGACTTAGCAATCAGCCCCAGCATTTT; cdr3_aa: CATSTGLSNQPQHF
clone_size: .; cdr3_length: 15; d_call: .; v_call: TRBV7-8; j_call: TRBJ1-5; cdr3_nt: TGTGCCAGCAACCTCAGGCCAGGGGGCAATCAGCCCCAGCATTTT; cdr3_aa: CASNLRPGGNQPQHF
clone_size: .; cdr3_length: 14; d_call: .; v_call: TRBV11-1; j_call: TRBJ2-7; cdr3_nt: TGTGCCAGCAGCTTAGGCCAGGGGACCTACGAGCAGTACTTC; cdr3_aa: CASSLGQGTYEQYF
clone_size: .; cdr3_length: 14; d_call: .; v_call: TRBV5-6; j_call: TRBJ1-1; cdr3_nt: TGTGCCAGCAGCCCTGACAGGAGGAACACTGAAGCTTTCTTT; cdr3_aa: CASSPDRRNTEAFF
clone_size: .; cdr3_length: 14; d_call: TRBD2; v_call: TRBV6-5; j_call: TRBJ2-7; cdr3_nt: TGTGCCAGCAGCCTAGCGGGGGGCTCCTACGAGCAGTACTTC; cdr3_aa: CASSLAGGSYEQYF
clone_size: .; cdr3_length: 15; d_call: TRBD2; v_call: TRBV28; j_call: TRBJ2-1; cdr3_nt: TGTGCCAGCAGTTTTGCGGGGGGCGTCTCGGATGAGCAGTTCTTC; cdr3_aa: CASSFAGGVSDEQFF
clone_size: .; cdr3_length: 15; d_call: TRBD1; v_call: TRBV5-1; j_call: TRBJ1-4; cdr3_nt: TGCGCCAGCAGCTTGAGGGGACAGGTTAATGAAAAACTGTTTTTT; cdr3_aa: CASSLRGQVNEKLFF
clone_size: few; cdr3_length: 17; d_call: .; v_call: TRBV7-9; j_call: TRBJ1-3; cdr3_nt: TGTGCCAGCAGCTTAGCTCGGGGCCCCCGCTCTGGAAACACCATATATTTT; cdr3_aa: CASSLARGPRSGNTIYF
clone_size: medium-sized; cdr3_length: 14; d_call: .; v_call: TRBV6-5; j_call: TRBJ1-1; cdr3_nt: TGTGCCAGCAGAACTACAGGGTCAAACACTGAAGCTTTCTTT; cdr3_aa: CASRTTGSNTEAFF
clone_size: .; cdr3_length: 12; d_call: .; v_call: TRBV6-5; j_call: TRBJ1-1; cdr3_nt: TGTGCCAGCACTGCGATGAACACTGAAGCTTTCTTT; cdr3_aa: CASTAMNTEAFF
clone_size: .; cdr3_length: 14; d_call: .; v_call: TRBV7-2; j_call: TRBJ2-7; cdr3_nt: TGTGCCAGCAGCTTCGGGGACGGGTATTACGAGCAGTACTTC; cdr3_aa: CASSFGDGYYEQYF
clone_size: .; cdr3_length: 13; d_call: .; v_call: TRBV7-8; j_call: TRBJ1-2; cdr3_nt: TGTGCCAGCAGACCACAGGGCCCCTATGGCTACACCTTC; cdr3_aa: CASRPQGPYGYTF
clone_size: .; cdr3_length: 15; d_call: .; v_call: TRBV19; j_call: TRBJ1-3; cdr3_nt: TGTGCCAGTAAAACCGGGACGTCGGCTGGAAACACCATATATTTT; cdr3_aa: CASKTGTSAGNTIYF
clone_size: .; cdr3_length: 14; d_call: TRBD2; v_call: TRBV7-9; j_call: TRBJ2-3; cdr3_nt: TGTGCCAGCAGCCGAAGCGGGGGCACAGATACGCAGTATTTT; cdr3_aa: CASSRSGGTDTQYF
clone_size: .; cdr3_length: 13; d_call: .; v_call: TRBV5-4; j_call: TRBJ1-1; cdr3_nt: TGTGCCAGCAGCGACATCAGGGGTACTGAAGCTTTCTTT; cdr3_aa: CASSDIRGTEAFF
clone_size: .; cdr3_length: 15; d_call: TRBD1; v_call: TRBV18; j_call: TRBJ2-7; cdr3_nt: TGTGCCAGCTCACCTCGAGGGCAGGGGGCGTGGGAGCAGTACTTC; cdr3_aa: CASSPRGQGAWEQYF
clone_size: .; cdr3_length: 13; d_call: .; v_call: TRBV3-1/TRBV3-2; j_call: TRBJ1-4; cdr3_nt: TGTGCCAGCCGGGGGGGGGAACTGGAAAAACTGTTTTTT; cdr3_aa: CASRGGELEKLFF
clone_size: .; cdr3_length: 15; d_call: .; v_call: TRBV29-1; j_call: TRBJ1-1; cdr3_nt: TGCAGCGTTCTTCATGGGTTCAGGAGGACCACTGAAGCTTTCTTT; cdr3_aa: CSVLHGFRRTTEAFF
clone_size: .; cdr3_length: 14; d_call: TRBD1; v_call: TRBV18; j_call: TRBJ1-4; cdr3_nt: TGTGCCAGCTCACGGGACAGGGATGGTGAAAAACTGTTTTTT; cdr3_aa: CASSRDRDGEKLFF
clone_size: .; cdr3_length: 14; d_call: TRBD1; v_call: TRBV5-1; j_call: TRBJ1-6; cdr3_nt: TGCGCCAGCAGCACGGGACAGTACGGCTCACCCCTCCACTTT; cdr3_aa: CASSTGQYGSPLHF
clone_size: .; cdr3_length: 14; d_call: TRBD1; v_call: TRBV25-1; j_call: TRBJ1-1; cdr3_nt: TGTGCCAGCAGTCCCGGACAGGTGAACACTGAAGCTTTCTTT; cdr3_aa: CASSPGQVNTEAFF
clone_size: .; cdr3_length: 14; d_call: .; v_call: TRBV6-5; j_call: TRBJ1-5; cdr3_nt: TGTGCCAGCAGTTACGGAAGGACTAATCAGCCCCAGCATTTT; cdr3_aa: CASSYGRTNQPQHF
clone_size: .; cdr3_length: 12; d_call: .; v_call: TRBV12-3/TRBV12-4; j_call: TRBJ2-7; cdr3_nt: TGTGCCAGCACCCTCGGCGGTGGCGAGCAGTACTTC; cdr3_aa: CASTLGGGEQYF
clone_size: .; cdr3_length: 17; d_call: TRBD1; v_call: TRBV18; j_call: TRBJ1-3; cdr3_nt: TGTGCCAGCTCACCCGGGACAGGACCCTACTCTGGAAACACCATATATTTT; cdr3_aa: CASSPGTGPYSGNTIYF
clone_size: large; cdr3_length: 13; d_call: .; v_call: TRBV7-9; j_call: TRBJ1-2; cdr3_nt: TGTGCCAGCATGGACAGCCTTCGCTATGGCTACACCTTC; cdr3_aa: CASMDSLRYGYTF
clone_size: .; cdr3_length: 14; d_call: .; v_call: TRBV7-2; j_call: TRBJ2-2; cdr3_nt: TGTGCCAGCAGCTACCGGGACTACACCGGGGAGCTGTTTTTT; cdr3_aa: CASSYRDYTGELFF
clone_size: .; cdr3_length: 13; d_call: .; v_call: TRBV19; j_call: TRBJ1-1; cdr3_nt: TGTGCCAGTAGTATACAGGGTGGCACTGAAGCTTTCTTT; cdr3_aa: CASSIQGGTEAFF
clone_size: .; cdr3_length: 14; d_call: TRBD1; v_call: TRBV5-1; j_call: TRBJ1-5; cdr3_nt: TGCGCCAGCAGCACCGGGACAGGCGATCAGCCCCAGCATTTT; cdr3_aa: CASSTGTGDQPQHF
clone_size: .; cdr3_length: 12; d_call: .; v_call: TRBV5-6; j_call: TRBJ1-5; cdr3_nt: TGTGCCAGCAGCTTGGGGGCTCAGCCCCAGCATTTT; cdr3_aa: CASSLGAQPQHF
clone_size: .; cdr3_length: 14; d_call: TRBD1; v_call: TRBV2; j_call: TRBJ2-2; cdr3_nt: TGTGCCAGCAGCGGACAGGGGGGCACCGGGGAGCTGTTTTTT; cdr3_aa: CASSGQGGTGELFF
clone_size: .; cdr3_length: 17; d_call: TRBD1; v_call: TRBV3-1/TRBV3-2; j_call: TRBJ2-6; cdr3_nt: TGTGCCAGCAGCCAAGATAAAGGGGGCGTAGGGGCCAACGTCCTGACTTTC; cdr3_aa: CASSQDKGGVGANVLTF